This T cell receptor (beta chain) comes out of a study of blood T cells in healthy people across ages. In the study overall: About one barcoded beta molecule per two T cells came from capture by template switching. Findings and caveats of the study: The long-lived group displayed more naive CD4+ cells, plus higher diversity, than the aged donors did. Roughly linear declines in TCR beta diversity per million T cells occurred with age.

Worth noting for this clonotype: Its matching antigen is unknown.

Primed by a sample-barcoded 5' primer and a J-beta primer mix, a second PCR proceeded for about 6 to 12 cycles. TCRdb used MiXCR to reprocess the 5' RACE reads, holding one entry per CDR3 protein. The top ten clones hold 13% of a sample with about 940,000 distinct CDR3 sequences, about 48% of them seen once. This CDR3 comprises 15 residues. V trimming: 4 bases; J trimming: 7 bases; junction bases outside the gene matches: 6. Germline V gene sequence: CDR1 MDHEN, CDR2 SYDVKM. Isolation of PBMCs gave at least 7 million cells per sample. The sequence was collected from a man aged 25 to 45 in good health. Sequencing used blood. V is TRBV28 and J is TRBJ1-6, with 8 nucleotides matching TRBD1. The CDR3 DNA reads as TGTGCCAGCAGTTCGCCGACAGGGGTAAATTCACCCCTCCACTTT. Amino acids: CASSSPTGVNSPLHF.